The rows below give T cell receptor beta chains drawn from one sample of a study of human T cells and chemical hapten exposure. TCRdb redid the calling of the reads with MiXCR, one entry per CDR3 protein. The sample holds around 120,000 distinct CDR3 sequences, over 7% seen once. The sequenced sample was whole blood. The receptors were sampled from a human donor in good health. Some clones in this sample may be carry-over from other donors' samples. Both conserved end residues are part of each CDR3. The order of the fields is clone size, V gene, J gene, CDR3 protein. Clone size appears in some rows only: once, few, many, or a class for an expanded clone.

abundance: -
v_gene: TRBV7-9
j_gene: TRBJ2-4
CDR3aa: CASSSLTAPGRMDF

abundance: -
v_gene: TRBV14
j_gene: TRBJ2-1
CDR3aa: CASSRLAGGYNEQFF

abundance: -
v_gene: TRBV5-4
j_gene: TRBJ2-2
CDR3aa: CASSQGQGAITGELFF

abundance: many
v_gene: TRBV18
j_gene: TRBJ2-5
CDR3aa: CASSPPGLPETQYF

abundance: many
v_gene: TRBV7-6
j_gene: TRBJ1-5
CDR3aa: CASSLVGEGAQYQPQHF

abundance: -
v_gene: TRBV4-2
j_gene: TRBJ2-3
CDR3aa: CASSQEQVLDTQYF

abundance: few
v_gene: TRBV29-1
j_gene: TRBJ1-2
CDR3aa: CSVGAELLANYGYTF

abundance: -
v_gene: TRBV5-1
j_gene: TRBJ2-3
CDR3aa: CASSTDRDTTSTDTQYF

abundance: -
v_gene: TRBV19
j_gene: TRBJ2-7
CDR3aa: CASSNRGDYEQYF

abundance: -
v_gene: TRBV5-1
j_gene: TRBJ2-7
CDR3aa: CASSKGQDLYEQYF

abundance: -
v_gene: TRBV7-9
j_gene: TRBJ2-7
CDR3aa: CASSHLLDSPYEQYF

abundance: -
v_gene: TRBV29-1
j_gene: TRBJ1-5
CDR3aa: CSVSPGESQPQHF

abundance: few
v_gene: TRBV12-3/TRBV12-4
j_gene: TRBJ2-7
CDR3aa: CASSWGQGLLYEQYF

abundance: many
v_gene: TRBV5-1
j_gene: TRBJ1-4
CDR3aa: CASSLGDRDDEKLFF

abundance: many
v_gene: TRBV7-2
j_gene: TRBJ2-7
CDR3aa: CASSLADSGAYEQYF

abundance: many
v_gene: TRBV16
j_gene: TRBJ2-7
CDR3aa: CASSPEQGPYEQYF

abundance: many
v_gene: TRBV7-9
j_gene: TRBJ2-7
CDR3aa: CASSLAASSYEQYF

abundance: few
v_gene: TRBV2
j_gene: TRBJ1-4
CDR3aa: CASRKGTGQGWATNEKLFF

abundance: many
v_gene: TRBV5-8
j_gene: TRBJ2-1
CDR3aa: CASSSDGQAYNEQFF

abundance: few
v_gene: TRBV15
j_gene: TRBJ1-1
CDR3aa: CASGQSNTEAFF

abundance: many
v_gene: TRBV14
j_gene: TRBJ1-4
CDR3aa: CASSHSRGSLEKLFF

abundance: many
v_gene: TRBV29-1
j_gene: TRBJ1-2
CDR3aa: CSVEKPASNYGYTF

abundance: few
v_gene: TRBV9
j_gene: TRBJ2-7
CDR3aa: CASSVGDSGEQYF

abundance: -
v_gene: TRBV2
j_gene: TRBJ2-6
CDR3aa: CARGLSSGANVLTF

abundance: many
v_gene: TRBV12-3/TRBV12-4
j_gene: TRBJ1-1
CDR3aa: CASSRNTEAFF

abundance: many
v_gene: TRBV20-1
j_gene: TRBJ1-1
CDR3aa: CSASTGALNTEAFF

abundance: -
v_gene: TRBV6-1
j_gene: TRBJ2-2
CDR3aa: CASSTHRIGTANTGELFF

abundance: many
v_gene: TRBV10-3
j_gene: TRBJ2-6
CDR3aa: CAIALMGKGANVLTF

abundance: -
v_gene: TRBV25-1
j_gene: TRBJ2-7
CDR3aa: CASTLAGGHEQYF

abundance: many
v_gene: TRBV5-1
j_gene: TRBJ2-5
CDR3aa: CASSFTAEETQYF

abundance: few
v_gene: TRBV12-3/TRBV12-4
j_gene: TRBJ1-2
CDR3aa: CASSLRQGDFGGYTF

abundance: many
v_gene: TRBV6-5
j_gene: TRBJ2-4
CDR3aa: CASTALAKNIQYF

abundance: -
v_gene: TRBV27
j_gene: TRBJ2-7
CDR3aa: CASSITGMEQYF

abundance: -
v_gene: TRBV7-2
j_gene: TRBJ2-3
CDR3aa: CASSEIETDTQYF

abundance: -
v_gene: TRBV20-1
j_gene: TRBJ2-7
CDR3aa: CSATPGLAGGPREQYF

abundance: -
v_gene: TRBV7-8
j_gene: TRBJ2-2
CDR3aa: CASSLEGAGGELFF

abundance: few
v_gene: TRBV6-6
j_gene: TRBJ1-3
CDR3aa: CASSYSRGVGNTIYF

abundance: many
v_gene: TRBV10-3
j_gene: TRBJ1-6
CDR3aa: CAISDQQGAPDSPLHF

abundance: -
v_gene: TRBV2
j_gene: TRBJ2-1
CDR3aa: CASTEGPSSYNEQFF

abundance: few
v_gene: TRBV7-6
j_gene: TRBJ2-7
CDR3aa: CASSLEQGAGYEQYF

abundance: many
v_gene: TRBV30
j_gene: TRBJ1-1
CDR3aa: CAWSWLGPGKAFF

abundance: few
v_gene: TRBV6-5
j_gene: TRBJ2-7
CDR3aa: CASAYGVNSYEQYF

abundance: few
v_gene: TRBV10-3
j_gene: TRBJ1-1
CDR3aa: CATSDPNTEAFF

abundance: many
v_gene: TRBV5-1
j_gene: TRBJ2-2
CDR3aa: CASSLKTPNTGELFF

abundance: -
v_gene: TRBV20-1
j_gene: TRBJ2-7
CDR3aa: CSARDRENLTYEQYF

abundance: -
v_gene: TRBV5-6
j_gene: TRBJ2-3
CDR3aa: CASSSAYRDRSSDTQYF

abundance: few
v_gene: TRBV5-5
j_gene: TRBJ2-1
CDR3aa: CASSLEDRGFYEQFF

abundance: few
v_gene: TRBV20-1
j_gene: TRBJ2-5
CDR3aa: CSARGSLGETQYF

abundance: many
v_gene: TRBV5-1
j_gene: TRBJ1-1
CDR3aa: CASSKDRVDRAFF

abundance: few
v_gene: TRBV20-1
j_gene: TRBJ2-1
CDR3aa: CSARVLAGELYEQFF

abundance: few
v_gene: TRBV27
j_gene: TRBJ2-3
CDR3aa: CATGAVVWADTQYF

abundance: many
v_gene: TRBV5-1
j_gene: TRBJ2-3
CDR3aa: CASSPRTSGGDTQYF

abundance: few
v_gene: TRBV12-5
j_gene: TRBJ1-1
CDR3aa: CASGLVPVKEAFF

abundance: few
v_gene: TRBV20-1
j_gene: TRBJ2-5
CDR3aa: CSALDRDPQETQYF

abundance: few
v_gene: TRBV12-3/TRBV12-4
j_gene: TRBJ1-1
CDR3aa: CASRRETRSNTEAFF

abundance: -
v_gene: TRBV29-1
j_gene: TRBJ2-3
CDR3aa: CSVAGTSGGSGDTQYF

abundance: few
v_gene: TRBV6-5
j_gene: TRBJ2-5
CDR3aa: CASSPSGDETQYF

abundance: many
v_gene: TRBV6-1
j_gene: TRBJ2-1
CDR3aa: CASSEDLDNEQFF

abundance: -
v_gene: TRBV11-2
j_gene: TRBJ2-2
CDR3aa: CASSSPQGRGTGELFF